The 11 T cell receptor beta chains given below trace back to one sample, sequenced in a study of T-cell reconstitution after alpha-beta-depleted transplantation in children. Preparing the TCRbeta library involved the use of unique molecular identifiers. TCRdb analysed the PCR reads with MiXCR anew, one entry per CDR3 protein. This table holds about 1,000,000 distinct CDR3 sequences, roughly 29% found once. The sequencing used PBMCs, mostly from graft donor cells, collected 360 days after TCRalphabeta/CD19-depleted stem cell transplant. The receptor set was obtained from a boy younger than two who had a stem cell transplant for SCID, so the T cells may come from the graft donor.

The chain recombines TRBV12-3 or TRBV12-4 with TRBJ2-6; D possibly uses TRBD1 or TRBD2 (5 bases each). The CDR3 has 18 residues. The V end lost 3 bases, the J end lost 0 bases, and 15 bases lay between the germline ends. The DNA for the CDR3 is TGTGCCAGCAGTTTGGGGGACGGGAACGGCTCTGGGGCCAACGTCCTGACTTTC. Translating it yields CASSLGDGNGSGANVLTF.

V gene TRBV9 combines with J gene TRBJ1-1; 8 bases align to TRBD1. V was pared by 3 bases and J by 0 bases, with 4 bases of the junction left unmatched. This CDR3 is 15 amino acids long. Germline V gene sequence: CDR1 SGDLS, CDR2 YYNGEE. In nucleotides, the CDR3 is TGTGCCAGCAGCGAGTGGACAGGGTTGAACACTGAAGCTTTCTTT. This codes for CASSEWTGLNTEAFF.

J is TRBJ1-6 and V is TRBV6-5; D is ambiguous. Looked up from germline, CDR1 is MNHEY and CDR2 is SVGAGI. V was shortened by 2 bases and J by 5 bases, with 10 bases between the two germline ends. CDR3 length: 15 amino acids. In DNA form, the CDR3 reads TGTGCCAGCAGTTACGGTGGCAGACATAATTCACCCCTCCACTTT. This gives the protein CASSYGGRHNSPLHF.

The rearrangement links TRBV28 to TRBJ2-2; 8 bases are a match to TRBD2. The CDR3 length is 16 residues. Germline assignment: CDR1 MDHEN and CDR2 SYDVKM. Germline trimming cut 5 bases from V and 4 bases from J; bases unmatched to any gene: 9. DNA for the CDR3: TGTGCCAGCAGTAAGGGACTAGAGGCCCCCACCGGGGAGCTGTTTTTT. Translated, it gives CASSKGLEAPTGELFF.

This rearrangement joins TRBV6-2 or TRBV6-3 to TRBJ2-1, with TRBD1 matching over 8 bases. V lost 0 bases, J lost 5 bases, and 6 bases stayed unmatched. CDR3 size: 16 residues. Germline V gives CDR1 MNHEY, CDR2 SVGEGT. The CDR3 sequence: CASSYSSTGVHNEQFF. Here the CDR3 DNA reads TGTGCCAGCAGTTACTCTTCGACAGGGGTCCACAATGAGCAGTTCTTC.

There are a few counts of this clonotype. The chain carries TRBV5-6 and TRBJ2-1; TRBD1 might be the D (5 bases). Germline loops: CDR1 SGHDT, CDR2 YYEEEE. The CDR3 loop spans 12 amino acids. V dropped 0 bases and J dropped 9 bases, with 7 bases sitting between them. CDR3 in amino acids: CASSLEGIEQFF. CDR3 DNA: TGTGCCAGCAGCTTGGAGGGGATTGAGCAGTTCTTC.

V is TRBV3-1 and J is TRBJ1-2; no definite D call. The CDR3 runs to 12 residues. Germline CDR1 is LGHDT and CDR2 is YNNKEL (reference sequence). V dropped 6 bases and J dropped 6 bases, with 11 bases sitting between them. The CDR3 region has the DNA TGTGCCAGCAGTCTCCACCGGGATGGCTACACCTTC. Residues: CASSLHRDGYTF. Full variable domain (rest looked up from reference TRBV3-1 and TRBJ1-2): DTAVSQTPKYLVTQMGNDKSIKCEQNLGHDTMYWYKQDSKKFLKIMFSYNNKELIINETVPNRFSPKSPDKAHLNLHINSLELGDSAVYFCASSLHRDGYTFGSGTRLTVV.

J is TRBJ1-6 and V is TRBV12-3 or TRBV12-4; D remains unclear. V was shortened by 2 bases and J by 10 bases, with 6 bases between the two germline ends. The CDR3 has 12 amino acids. The CDR3 bases are TGTGCCAGCAGTTTAATACAGTCACCCCTCCACTTT. It is translated as CASSLIQSPLHF.

This rearrangement joins TRBV6-5 to TRBJ2-1; 11 bases fit TRBD2. V lost 0 bases to trimming and J lost 14 bases; unmatched junction nucleotides: 0. In germline, CDR1 is MNHEY, CDR2 SVGAGI. The CDR3 sequence is 12 residues long. Here the CDR3 DNA reads TGTGCCAGCAGTTACTCTAGCGGGGGGGAGTTCTTC. Translation gives CASSYSSGGEFF.

As DNA, the CDR3 is TGCGCCAGCAGCTTGGTCTTCGGGAGCCTTGAAGCTTTCTTT. It specifies CASSLVFGSLEAFF. V is TRBV5-1 and J is TRBJ1-1; D unclear. The CDR3 length is 14 residues. V was pared by 0 bases and J by 7 bases, with 13 bases between. The germline gives CDR1 SGHRS, CDR2 YFSETQ.

This clonotype was counted only a few times. The CDR3 reads CASSLGTGAGEMNEQFF. CDR3 sequence (DNA): TGTGCCAGCAGCTTAGGGACGGGGGCCGGGGAAATGAATGAGCAGTTCTTC. V and J are TRBV7-2 and TRBJ2-1; TRBD1 or TRBD2 may be the D gene (6 bases each). The CDR3 has 17 residues. The V gene lost 1 base and the J gene lost 7 bases, with 20 bases spanning the gap. Germline CDR1 and CDR2: SGHTA and FQGNSA.